The rows below give T cell receptor beta chains drawn from one sample of a study of blood T cell repertoires in COVID-19. Clones were sequenced by immunoSEQ multiplex PCR, and TCRdb holds only the in-frame ones, with some missing. The table lists approximately 99,000 clones, around 86% of them singletons. Sequencing was carried out using peripheral blood. The receptors derive from an older woman with acute or convalescent COVID-19. CDR3s include the opening cysteine and the closing phenylalanine or tryptophan. D genes are given only for firm matches. Not every row has a clone size; where given, it reads once, few, many or a size class.

TGTGCCATCAGCGGTAGCGGAAACAATGAGCAGTTCTTC	CAISGSGNNEQFF	NA	TRBJ2-1	NA	TRBV10-3
TGTGCCAGCAGTGAAGCGCGGGACGGGGAAGCTTTCTTT	CASSEARDGEAFF	NA	TRBJ1-1	NA	TRBV2
TGTGCCACCCAAGGGGGGGCTGGTGGCTACACCTTC	CATQGGAGGYTF	NA	TRBJ1-2	NA	TRBV27
TGTGCCAGCAGCTTAACTAGCGGCCGGGGCACAGATACGCAGTATTTT	CASSLTSGRGTDTQYF	TRBD2	TRBJ2-3	NA	TRBV7-9
TGTGCCAGCAGCTCTCAGGGGGCGCGTAATTCACCCCTCCACTTT	CASSSQGARNSPLHF	TRBD1	TRBJ1-6	NA	TRBV7-9
TGTGCCAGCAGTCAAGGCGACAGGCCGAACACCGGGGAGCTGTTTTTT	CASSQGDRPNTGELFF	NA	TRBJ2-2	NA	TRBV6-2/TRBV6-3
TGCGCCAGCAGCGTCGGGACAGGGGGTGAAAAACTGTTTTTT	CASSVGTGGEKLFF	TRBD1	TRBJ1-4	NA	TRBV5-1
TGTGCCAGCAGTTTATGGGACAGCTCTGGAAACACCATATATTTT	CASSLWDSSGNTIYF	NA	TRBJ1-3	once	TRBV28
TGTGCCAGCAGTTACGGCTTGGTAGCGGAAACCGGGGAGCTGTTTTTT	CASSYGLVAETGELFF	NA	TRBJ2-2	NA	TRBV6-2/TRBV6-3
TGCGCCAGCAGTGAGTCCGGGGGTAGGAGCGAAGCTTTCTTT	CASSESGGRSEAFF	NA	TRBJ1-1	NA	TRBV10-1
TGTGCCAGCAGCCAAGGCCAGTTTGGGAGGGCTTTCTTT	CASSQGQFGRAFF	NA	TRBJ1-1	NA	TRBV3-1/TRBV3-2
TGTGCCAGCTCACCCATGGGGGGGCGTTACAATGAGCAGTTCTTC	CASSPMGGRYNEQFF	NA	TRBJ2-1	NA	TRBV18
TGTGCCAGCAGCCCTGGACAGGCCCAAGAGACCCAGTACTTC	CASSPGQAQETQYF	TRBD1	TRBJ2-5	NA	TRBV7-3
TGTGCCAGCAGCTTAGCCGACAATGAGCAGTTCTTC	CASSLADNEQFF	NA	TRBJ2-1	NA	TRBV11-3
TGCAGCGTGACAGGGGGCTACAATGAGCAGTTCTTC	CSVTGGYNEQFF	TRBD1	TRBJ2-1	NA	TRBV29-1
TGTGCCAGCAGCCCCAGGGTGGCCGGGGAGCTGTTTTTT	CASSPRVAGELFF	NA	TRBJ2-2	NA	TRBV7-2
TGTGCCAGCAGCGGACCACAGGGAAGCTCCTACAATGAGCAGTTCTTC	CASSGPQGSSYNEQFF	NA	TRBJ2-1	NA	TRBV21-1
TGTGCCAGTAGTATATTCCTATTTTCGCGGGGGACCTACAATGAGCAGTTCTTC	CASSIFLFSRGTYNEQFF	TRBD2	TRBJ2-1	NA	TRBV19
TGTGCCAGCAGTCTCGGTCTCGGGTATTCTGGAAACACCATATATTTT	CASSLGLGYSGNTIYF	NA	TRBJ1-3	NA	TRBV6-2/TRBV6-3
TGTGCCAGCAGTGAAGCGCTCAGCGGCACCATATATTTT	CASSEALSGTIYF	NA	TRBJ1-3	NA	TRBV2
TGTGCCAGCAGCTGGGGCGGAGGGAATCCAGCCTACAATGAGCAGTTCTTC	CASSWGGGNPAYNEQFF	NA	TRBJ2-1	NA	TRBV5-6